These T cell receptor beta chains were read from a single sample in a study of cytomegalovirus exposure and HLA in healthy donors. TCRdb's table, derived via immunoSEQ multiplex PCR, lists solely in-frame clones and lacks some. This table has 150,000 to 200,000 clones, around 62% appearing once. Material for sequencing was PBMCs. These receptors originate from a man aged 35-49 years in good health and CMV-seronegative. Each CDR3 is given with its conserved first and last residue. The D gene is left open where the match is weak. The size of a clone is reported for some rows only, either as once, few or many, or as a class for expanded clones.

TRBJ1-4	NA	11	TRBV29-1	TRBD1	TGCAGCGTTTCCTCAGGGGGTTTGGTGTTTTTT	CSVSSGGLVFF
TRBJ1-5	NA	15	TRBV28	TRBD1	TGTGCCAGCAGGCCCCGGGACAGGGTACTTCAGCCCCAGCATTTT	CASRPRDRVLQPQHF
TRBJ2-7	NA	14	TRBV21-1	NA	TGTGCCAGCAGCAACCGCGGGACGGCGGGTGAGCAGTACTTC	CASSNRGTAGEQYF
TRBJ1-1	few	16	TRBV30	NA	TGTGCCTGGAGTGTATCGCACGAGACAATGAACACTGAAGCTTTCTTT	CAWSVSHETMNTEAFF
TRBJ2-1	NA	15	TRBV9	NA	TGTGCCAGCAGCGTATTGGCGGGTACCTACAATGAGCAGTTCTTC	CASSVLAGTYNEQFF
TRBJ2-3	few	15	TRBV28	TRBD2	TGTGCCAGCAGTCCCCCTCCAGCGGGAGCAGATACGCAGTATTTT	CASSPPPAGADTQYF
TRBJ1-1	few	12	TRBV7-9	NA	TGTGCCAGCAGAATCACTCAGGGTCACGCTTTCTTT	CASRITQGHAFF
TRBJ2-5	NA	14	TRBV5-1	NA	TGCGCCAGCAGCTCGGAGGGGGGGCGGGAGACCCAGTACTTC	CASSSEGGRETQYF
TRBJ2-5	few	11	TRBV20-1	NA	TGCAGTGCTAGAGATCGAGAGACCCAGTACTTC	CSARDRETQYF
TRBJ2-7	NA	15	TRBV11-2	NA	TGTGCCAGCAGCTTAGGACAGTTTTTTCCCTACGAGCAGTACTTC	CASSLGQFFPYEQYF
TRBJ2-2	NA	13	TRBV30	NA	TGTGCCTGGAGTGCCTCCGGCACCGGGGAGCTGTTTTTT	CAWSASGTGELFF
TRBJ2-5	NA	17	TRBV25-1	TRBD2	TGTGCCAGCAGTGGGGACTTAGCGGGAGATTCGGGGGAGACCCAGTACTTC	CASSGDLAGDSGETQYF
TRBJ1-3	NA	17	TRBV28	NA	TGTGCCAGCAGTTCAATAACGGGACATTCTACTGGAAACACCATATATTTT	CASSSITGHSTGNTIYF
TRBJ2-2	NA	16	TRBV10-3	NA	TGTGCCATCAGTGAGTTGGGGCTCGTAAACACCGGGGAGCTGTTTTTT	CAISELGLVNTGELFF